This record concerns one TCR beta chain sequence. This clone was picked up a small number of times. Its binding antigen is unknown. No base qualities exist here, and no much larger clone lies one base off it. The CDR3 regions of human TCRbeta chains were analyzed by immunosequencing. The original pipeline was this. TCRs in the repertoires were compared against a reference library of SARS-CoV-2-specific TCRs that had been generated with the MIRA antigen-specificity platform. Breadth was defined as the fraction of unique TCRs that were SARS-CoV-2-associated. Depth was defined as the fraction of total T cells that were SARS-CoV-2-associated. Each spike-specific TCR was assigned to its reactive spike region and to a CD4 or CD8 class using the MIRA data. Log10-transformed breadth and depth values were compared by one-way ANOVA with Sidak's multiple comparisons tests. Imported from immuneACCESS, the table was reduced by TCRdb to in-frame sequences with V and J called. These copies leave out some clones; in studies compared against another copy, an unresolved V gene accounts for under half, and the cause of the remainder is not known. The V and J calls and clone size were taken over from that table, and D and trimming were inferred from the DNA. The sample includes some 95,000 clones, with over 75% observed a single time. Together, the top ten hold about an eighth of the sample.

This specimen's time point label, interpreted: about 28 days (+/-7) after the second vaccine dose. Because spike-specific TCR depth and breadth did not differ between the two schedules, AZD1222 recipients who got a second dose at roughly 4 weeks were pooled with those who got a second dose at roughly 12 weeks. Samples from vaccinated people were obtained from the UK trials COV001 and COV002, which included a single-blind randomized controlled phase 2/3 trial of AZD1222 (ChAdOx1 nCoV-19) in healthy adults. Trial participant PBMC samples were collected at day 0 and day 28 after the second dose for TCRbeta chain sequencing. There are 16 amino acids in the CDR3, from cysteine to phenylalanine inclusive. This entry keeps only the CDR3 DNA: 48 bases, framed from base 1. This sample is part of a study of T cell responses to AZD1222 COVID-19 vaccine (dated by TCRdb to the early 2020s). For the wider study: TCR sequencing was performed for about 250 trial participants, of whom about 200 were given two doses of AZD1222 and around 26 were given two doses of MenACWY control vaccine. Enrollment into the trials was organized by age into subgroups of 18-55, 56-69 and 70-plus years, and those subgroups contained about 160, 30 and 59 TCR-sequenced participants, respectively. Study-wide findings and limitations: No day 14 peak-response samples were available, so repertoires were characterized only after the peak T cell response. The vaccine-associated CD4 TCRs covered the entire spike protein, and the dominant responses fell in regions 160-218 and 743-854. Participants were mostly white British, with more females than males. The authors suggested clonal diversity may have been underestimated. Conclusions about previously exposed vaccinees are limited because only six or seven AZD1222 recipients were SARS-CoV-2 seropositive at baseline. Epitopes outside the regions mutated in the B.1.351 and B.1.1.7 variants were reportedly recognized by nearly half of the unique spike-specific TCRs. In the small 56-69-year group, the increase in depth fell short of significance, most likely because of low power. Spike-specific TCR breadth and depth rose significantly after two AZD1222 doses compared with day 0 and with MenACWY recipients.

The chain employs TRBV21-1 and TRBJ2-2. TRBV21-1 represents a pseudogene. The input for sequencing was peripheral blood, taken 28 days after the second AZD1222 dose. This TCR derives from an adult who received the AZD1222 COVID-19 vaccine. The nucleotide sequence is TGTGCCAGCAGCAAAAAGGGCACCTCGAACACCGGGGAGCTGTTTTTT. Its protein is CASSKKGTSNTGELFF.